A selection of T cell receptor beta chains follows, all from one sample in a study of blood T cell repertoires in COVID-19. Clones were read by immunoSEQ multiplex PCR, and TCRdb kept only the in-frame ones, dropping some. Here the sample spans about 250,000 clones, more than 75% being singletons. The sequenced sample was peripheral blood. The origin of the receptors is a woman between 35 and 50 years old who had recovered from COVID-19. Each CDR3 is given with its conserved first and last residue. The order of the fields is clone size, V gene, J gene, D gene, CDR3 protein, CDR3 DNA. A D gene is named only where the DNA matches it firmly. Where a row states a size, it is once, few, many or the class of an expanded clone; other rows omit it.

-	TRBV6-5	TRBJ2-1	-	CASSYRGAGEQFF	TGTGCCAGCAGTTACCGGGGGGCGGGAGAGCAGTTCTTC
-	TRBV29-1	TRBJ1-2	TRBD1	CSVGLRGQGAIYGYTF	TGCAGCGTTGGGTTGCGGGGCCAGGGGGCAATCTATGGCTACACCTTC
-	TRBV28	TRBJ2-2	-	CASSLSISGELFF	TGTGCCAGCAGCCTCTCGATCAGCGGGGAGCTGTTTTTT
-	TRBV5-4	TRBJ2-7	TRBD2	CASSLEGAGGSSYEQYF	TGTGCCAGCAGCTTGGAGGGGGCGGGAGGGTCCTCCTACGAGCAGTACTTC
-	TRBV5-1	TRBJ2-6	-	CASSLPNPSSGANVLTF	TGCGCCAGCAGCTTGCCGAACCCCAGCTCTGGGGCCAACGTCCTGACTTTC
-	TRBV9	TRBJ2-1	-	CASSRTSSYNEQFF	TGTGCCAGCAGCCGGACAAGCTCCTACAATGAGCAGTTCTTC
-	TRBV10-3	TRBJ2-5	-	CAISESWGRETQYF	TGTGCCATCAGTGAGTCGTGGGGGCGAGAGACCCAGTACTTC
-	TRBV30	TRBJ1-5	-	CAWSVRGTAKPQHF	TGTGCCTGGAGTGTACGGGGGACCGCTAAGCCCCAGCATTTT
-	TRBV19	TRBJ2-5	-	CASSVSVQETQYF	TGTGCCAGTAGTGTTAGCGTACAAGAGACCCAGTACTTC
-	TRBV4-1	TRBJ1-3	-	CASSQLWTPGGNTIYF	TGCGCCAGCAGCCAACTTTGGACCCCGGGAGGAAACACCATATATTTT
-	TRBV7-2	TRBJ2-1	-	CASSGPPLGDEQFF	TGTGCCAGCAGCGGCCCCCCCCTCGGGGATGAGCAGTTCTTC
-	TRBV24-1	TRBJ1-2	TRBD1	CATSDTGQAGGYTF	TGTGCCACCAGTGATACAGGACAGGCTGGTGGCTACACCTTC
-	TRBV5-1	TRBJ2-7	-	CASSVEAYSAPQVF	TGCGCCAGCAGTGTGGAGGCCTACTCGGCTCCGCAGGTCTTC
-	TRBV6-1	TRBJ2-2	TRBD2	CATIGAGATGELFF	TGTGCCACCATAGGGGCGGGAGCCACCGGGGAGCTGTTTTTT
-	TRBV4-3	TRBJ2-7	TRBD1	CASSQGPQGSSGEQYF	TGCGCCAGCAGCCAAGGCCCACAGGGGTCCTCTGGAGAGCAGTACTTC
-	TRBV19	TRBJ1-2	TRBD1	CATSDRGGYGYTF	TGTGCCACCTCGGACAGGGGAGGGTATGGCTACACCTTC
-	TRBV18	TRBJ2-2	TRBD1	CASSPRTGENTGELFF	TGTGCCAGCTCACCTCGGACAGGGGAGAACACCGGGGAGCTGTTTTTT
few	TRBV4-3	TRBJ1-5	TRBD1	CASSQVQGAGSNQPQHF	TGCGCCAGCAGCCAAGTCCAGGGGGCAGGAAGCAATCAGCCCCAGCATTTT
-	TRBV7-3	TRBJ2-2	TRBD2	CASSLLAGGDTGELFF	TGTGCCAGCAGCTTATTAGCGGGAGGAGACACCGGGGAGCTGTTTTTT
few	TRBV27	TRBJ2-1	-	CASSLQGREQFF	TGTGCCAGCAGTTTACAGGGTCGGGAGCAGTTCTTC
once	TRBV5-1	TRBJ2-7	-	CASSTGTSSYEQYF	TGCGCCAGCAGCACCGGGACATCTTCCTACGAGCAGTACTTC
-	TRBV19	TRBJ1-1	-	CASSRAGEAFF	TGTGCCAGTAGTAGGGCGGGAGAAGCTTTCTTT
-	TRBV6-6	TRBJ2-7	-	CASSQRRGAYEQYF	TGTGCCAGCAGTCAGCGCAGGGGGGCCTACGAGCAGTACTTC
-	TRBV10-3	TRBJ1-4	-	CAISDGGANEKLFF	TGTGCCATCAGTGACGGGGGGGCTAATGAAAAACTGTTTTTT
-	TRBV19	TRBJ2-1	-	CASRGLAKYGEQFF	TGTGCCAGTAGGGGCCTAGCTAAGTATGGTGAGCAGTTCTTC
-	TRBV7-2	TRBJ1-5	TRBD1	CASSLTTGQIPQHF	TGTGCCAGCAGCCTAACGACAGGGCAGATACCCCAGCATTTT
-	TRBV19	TRBJ1-2	-	CASSTFGRTYGYTF	TGTGCCAGTAGTACCTTTGGCAGAACCTATGGCTACACCTTC